This T cell receptor (beta chain) was sequenced in a study of T cell repertoires in cytomegalovirus infection. Study as a whole: In the study, CMV epitopes included recently identified HLA-C-restricted and well-studied HLA-B-restricted ones. Study-wide points: The cumulative frequency of public TCR beta families identified carriers of CMV plus the relevant HLA.

TCRdb ran MiXCR on the reads and lists one entry per CDR3 protein. In the table there are approximately 100,000 distinct CDR3 sequences, about 40% of which are singletons. In the case of this clonotype: The antigen is undetermined.

This CDR3 contains 16 residues. Germline V gives CDR1 KGHDR, CDR2 SFDVKD. Trimming stripped 1 base from V and 0 bases from J, with 9 bases between. Sequenced here: CD8+ T cells from cultured PBMCs, sampled from culture after CMV antigen stimulation. The chain carries TRBV24-1 and TRBJ2-1; TRBD1 is a possible D gene (6 bases). This TCR derives from a human donor in good health (CMV status not recorded). Some clones in this sample may be carry-over from other donors' samples. The CDR3 here is CATSDFRGNSYNEQFF. As DNA, the CDR3 is TGTGCCACCAGTGATTTTAGGGGGAACTCCTACAATGAGCAGTTCTTC.